This section outlines one TCR beta chain sequence together with its context. What it binds is not known. This entry comes from a study of naive and memory T cell subsets. Overall study findings and caveats: Diversity fell and Gini index rose from naive through CM, EM, EMRA. Between naive and memory subsets, TCR abundance power law exponents differed.

Germline V lookup: CDR1 SGHRS, CDR2 YFSETQ. This CDR3 has 17 residues. Trimming shortened V by 3 bases and J by 9 bases, and 25 bases separated the two germline ends. Two oligonucleotides, mixed equimolar, formed the beta constant-region primer covering TRBC1 and TRBC2. The cDNA 3' end received a ligated single-stranded oligonucleotide carrying the SP2 primer and a 12-nucleotide UMI. TCRdb reanalysed the UMI-ligation and nested PCR reads using MiXCR and keeps one entry per CDR3 protein. Here the sample spans 120,000 to 150,000 distinct CDR3 sequences, approximately 15% being singletons. This chain uses TRBV5-1 with TRBJ2-1, with D tentatively TRBD1 (6 bases). This receptor was identified in a human donor in good health. Sequenced material: naive CD4+ T cells from blood. The CDR3 DNA reads TGCGCCAGCAGCTATGATCTACCGGGACATATACAATTTGAGCAGTTCTTC. Encoded protein: CASSYDLPGHIQFEQFF.